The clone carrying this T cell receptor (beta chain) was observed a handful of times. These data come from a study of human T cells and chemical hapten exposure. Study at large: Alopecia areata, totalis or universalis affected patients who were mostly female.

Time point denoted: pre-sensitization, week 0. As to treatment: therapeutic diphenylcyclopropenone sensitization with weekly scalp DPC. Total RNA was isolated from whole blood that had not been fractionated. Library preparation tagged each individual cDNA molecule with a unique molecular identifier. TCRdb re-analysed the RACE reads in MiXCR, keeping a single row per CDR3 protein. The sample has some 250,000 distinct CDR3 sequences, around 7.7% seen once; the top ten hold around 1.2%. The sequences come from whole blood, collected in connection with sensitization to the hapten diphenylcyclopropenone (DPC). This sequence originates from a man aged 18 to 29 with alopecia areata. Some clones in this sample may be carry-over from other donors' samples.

The CDR3 bases are TGTGCTAGTGGTTTGCTAGCAGGGGACACTAATGTCCCGCAGTATTTT. Its translation: CASGLLAGDTNVPQYF. This rearrangement joins TRBV12-5 to TRBJ2-3, with a weak D call TRBD1 (6 bases). The CDR3 is 16 residues long. Germline V lookup: CDR1 LGHNT, CDR2 FRNRAP. The ends were cut back, 2 bases at V and 10 bases at J, with 22 bases in the middle.